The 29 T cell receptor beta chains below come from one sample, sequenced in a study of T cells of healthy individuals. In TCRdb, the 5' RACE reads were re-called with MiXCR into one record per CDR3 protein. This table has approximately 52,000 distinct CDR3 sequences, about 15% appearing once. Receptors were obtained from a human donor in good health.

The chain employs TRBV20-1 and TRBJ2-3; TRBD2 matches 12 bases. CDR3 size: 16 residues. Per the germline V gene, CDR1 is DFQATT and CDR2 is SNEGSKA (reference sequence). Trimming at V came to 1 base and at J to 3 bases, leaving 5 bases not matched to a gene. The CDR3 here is CSARASGRALTDTQYF. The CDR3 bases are TGCAGTGCTAGAGCTAGCGGGAGGGCCCTTACAGATACGCAGTATTTT.

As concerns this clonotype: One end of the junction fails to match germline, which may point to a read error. This CDR3 reads CASSLLGTSGATYTQYF. Written as DNA, the CDR3 is TGTGCCAGCAGCCTTCTAGGGACTAGCGGGGCCACATATACGCAGTATTTT. This rearrangement joins TRBV5-6 to TRBJ2-3; 13 positions agree with TRBD2. The CDR3 has 17 residues. Germline loops: CDR1 SGHDT, CDR2 YYEEEE.

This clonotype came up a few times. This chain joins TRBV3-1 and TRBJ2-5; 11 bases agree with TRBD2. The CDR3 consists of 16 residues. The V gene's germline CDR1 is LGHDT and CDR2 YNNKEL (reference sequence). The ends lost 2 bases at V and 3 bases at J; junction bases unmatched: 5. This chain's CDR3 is CASSQFGTSGKETQYF. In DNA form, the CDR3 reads TGTGCCAGCAGCCAATTCGGGACTAGCGGCAAAGAGACCCAGTACTTC.

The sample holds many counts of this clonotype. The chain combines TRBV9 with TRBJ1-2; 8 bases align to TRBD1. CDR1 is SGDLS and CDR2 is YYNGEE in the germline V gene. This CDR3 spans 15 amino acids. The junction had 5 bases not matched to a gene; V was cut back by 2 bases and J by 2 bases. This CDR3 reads CASSVQDRANYGYTF. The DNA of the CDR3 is TGTGCCAGCAGCGTCCAGGACAGGGCGAACTATGGCTACACCTTC.

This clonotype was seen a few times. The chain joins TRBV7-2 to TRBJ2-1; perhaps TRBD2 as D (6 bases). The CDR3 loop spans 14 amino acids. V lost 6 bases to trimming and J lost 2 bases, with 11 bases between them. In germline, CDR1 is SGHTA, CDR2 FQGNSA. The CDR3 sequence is CASSRAGAYNEQFF. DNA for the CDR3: TGTGCCAGCAGTCGAGCGGGTGCCTACAATGAGCAGTTCTTC.

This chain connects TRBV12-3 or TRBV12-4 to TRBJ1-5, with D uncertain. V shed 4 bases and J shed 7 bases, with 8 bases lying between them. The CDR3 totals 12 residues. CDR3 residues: CASSSNGQPQHF. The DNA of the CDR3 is TGTGCCAGCAGTTCTAATGGCCAGCCCCAGCATTTT.

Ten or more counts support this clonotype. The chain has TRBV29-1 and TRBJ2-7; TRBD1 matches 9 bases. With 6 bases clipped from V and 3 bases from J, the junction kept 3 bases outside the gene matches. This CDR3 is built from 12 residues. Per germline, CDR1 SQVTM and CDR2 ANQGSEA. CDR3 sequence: CSVGTGNYEQYF. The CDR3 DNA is TGCAGCGTGGGGACAGGGAACTACGAGCAGTACTTC.

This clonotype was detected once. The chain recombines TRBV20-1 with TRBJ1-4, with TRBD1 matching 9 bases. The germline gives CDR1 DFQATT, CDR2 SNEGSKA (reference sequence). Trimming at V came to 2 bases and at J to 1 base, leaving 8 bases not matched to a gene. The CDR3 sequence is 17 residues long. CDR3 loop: CSARQDRGRGTNEKLFF. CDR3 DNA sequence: TGCAGTGCTAGACAGGACAGGGGACGGGGAACTAATGAAAAACTGTTTTTT.

CDR3 sequence (DNA): TGTGCCAGCAGATATGGGACCTGGCAAGAGACCCAGTACTTC. This codes for CASRYGTWQETQYF. The chain joins TRBV6-5 to TRBJ2-5, with D possibly being TRBD1 or TRBD2 (5 bases each). This CDR3 contains 14 residues. Germline V lookup: CDR1 MNHEY, CDR2 SVGAGI. Trimming took 6 bases from V and 2 from J, leaving 13 bases between them.

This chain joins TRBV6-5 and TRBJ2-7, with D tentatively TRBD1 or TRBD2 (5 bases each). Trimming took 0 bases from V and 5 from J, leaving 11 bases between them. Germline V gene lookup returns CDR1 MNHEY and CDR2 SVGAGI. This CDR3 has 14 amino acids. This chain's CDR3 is CASSYSGTTDEQYF. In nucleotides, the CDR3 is TGTGCCAGCAGTTACTCTGGGACGACAGACGAGCAGTACTTC.

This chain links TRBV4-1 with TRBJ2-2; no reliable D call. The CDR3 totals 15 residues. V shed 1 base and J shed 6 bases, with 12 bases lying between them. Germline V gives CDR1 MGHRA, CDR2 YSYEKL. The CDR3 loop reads CASSQAPRSSGELFF. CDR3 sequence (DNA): TGCGCCAGCAGCCAAGCCCCGAGGTCCTCCGGGGAGCTGTTTTTT.

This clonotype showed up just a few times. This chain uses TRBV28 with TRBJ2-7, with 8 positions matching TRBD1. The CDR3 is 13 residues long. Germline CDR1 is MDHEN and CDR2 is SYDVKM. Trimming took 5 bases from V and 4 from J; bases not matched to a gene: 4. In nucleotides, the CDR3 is TGTGCCAGCAGTACCGGACAGGGTTACGAGCAGTACTTC. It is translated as CASSTGQGYEQYF.

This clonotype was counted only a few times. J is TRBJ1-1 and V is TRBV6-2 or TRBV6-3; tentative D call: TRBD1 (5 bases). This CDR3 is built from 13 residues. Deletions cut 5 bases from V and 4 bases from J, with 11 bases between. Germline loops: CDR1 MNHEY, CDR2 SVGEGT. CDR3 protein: CASSVIRGTEAFF. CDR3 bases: TGTGCCAGCAGTGTGATAAGGGGCACTGAAGCTTTCTTT.

CDR3: CASSPREVTEAFF. Written as DNA, the CDR3 is TGTGCCAGCAGCCCCAGGGAAGTCACTGAAGCTTTCTTT. The V gene is TRBV2, the J gene TRBJ1-1; a weak D match, TRBD1 (5 bases). V lost 6 bases and J 4 bases, leaving 12 bases between the germline ends. Germline V gives CDR1 SNHLY, CDR2 FYNNEI. The CDR3 covers 13 residues. Together with reference TRBV2 and TRBJ1-1, the CDR3 gives the full variable domain: EPEVTQTPSHQVTQMGQEVILRCVPISNHLYFYWYRQILGQKVEFLVSFYNNEISEKSEIFDDQFSVERPDGSNFTLKIRSTKLEDSAMYFCASSPREVTEAFFGQGTRLTVV.

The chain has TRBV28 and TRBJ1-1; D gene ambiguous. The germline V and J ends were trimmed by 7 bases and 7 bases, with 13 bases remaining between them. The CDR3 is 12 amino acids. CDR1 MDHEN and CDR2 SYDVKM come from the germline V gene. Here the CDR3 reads CASTHDGVEAFF. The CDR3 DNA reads TGTGCCAGCACCCATGACGGGGTTGAAGCTTTCTTT.

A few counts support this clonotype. The CDR3 here is CSAYWQGNSPLHF. CDR3 nucleotides: TGCAGTGCTTATTGGCAGGGGAATTCACCCCTCCACTTT. V and J are TRBV20-1 and TRBJ1-6; TRBD1 might be the D (6 bases). This CDR3 comprises 13 residues. The V end was cut by 5 bases, the J end by 7 bases, with 12 bases between. From germline, CDR1 is DFQATT and CDR2 SNEGSKA (reference sequence).

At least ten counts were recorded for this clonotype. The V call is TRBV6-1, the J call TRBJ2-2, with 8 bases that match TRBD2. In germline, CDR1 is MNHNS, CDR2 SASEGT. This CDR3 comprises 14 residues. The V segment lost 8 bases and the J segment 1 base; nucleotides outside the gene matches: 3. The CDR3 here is CASGLALNTGELFF. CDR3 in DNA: TGTGCCAGCGGACTAGCCTTGAACACCGGGGAGCTGTTTTTT.

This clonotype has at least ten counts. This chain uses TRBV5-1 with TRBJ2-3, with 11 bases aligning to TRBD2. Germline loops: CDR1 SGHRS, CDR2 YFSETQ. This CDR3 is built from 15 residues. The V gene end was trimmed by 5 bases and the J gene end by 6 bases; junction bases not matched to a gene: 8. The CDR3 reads CASRDTSGRADTQYF. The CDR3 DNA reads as TGCGCCAGCAGGGATACTAGCGGGAGAGCGGATACGCAGTATTTT.

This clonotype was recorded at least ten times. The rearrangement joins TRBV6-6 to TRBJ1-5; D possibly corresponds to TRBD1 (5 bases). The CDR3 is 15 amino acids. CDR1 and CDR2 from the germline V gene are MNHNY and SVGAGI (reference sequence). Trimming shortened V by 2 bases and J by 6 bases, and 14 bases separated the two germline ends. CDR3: CASSYGTFGSQPQHF. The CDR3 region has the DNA TGTGCCAGCAGTTACGGGACTTTCGGGTCTCAGCCCCAGCATTTT.

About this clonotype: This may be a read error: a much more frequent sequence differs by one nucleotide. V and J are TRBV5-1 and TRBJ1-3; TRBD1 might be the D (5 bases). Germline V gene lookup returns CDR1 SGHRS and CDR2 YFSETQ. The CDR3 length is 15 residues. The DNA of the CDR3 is TGCGCCAGCAGCTTGGAATGGGGGGGGAAAGACACCGTATATTTT. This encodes CASSLEWGGKDTVYF. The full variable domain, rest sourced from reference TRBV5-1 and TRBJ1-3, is KAGVTQTPRYLIKTRGQQVTLSCSPISGHRSVSWYQQTPGQGLQFLFEYFSETQRNKGNFPGRFSGRQFSNSRSEMNVSTLELGDSALYLCASSLEWGGKDTVYFGEGSWLTVV.

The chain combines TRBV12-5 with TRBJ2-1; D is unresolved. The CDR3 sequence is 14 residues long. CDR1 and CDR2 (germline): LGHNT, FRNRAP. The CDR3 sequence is CASSPVRGRDEQFF. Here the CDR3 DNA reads TGTGCCAGCAGTCCCGTAAGAGGACGGGATGAGCAGTTCTTC.

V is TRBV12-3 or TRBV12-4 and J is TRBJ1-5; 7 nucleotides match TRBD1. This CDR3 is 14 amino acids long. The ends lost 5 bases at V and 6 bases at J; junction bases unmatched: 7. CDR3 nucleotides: TGTGCCAGCAGTCAGGACAGGAAAGGTCAGCCCCAGCATTTT. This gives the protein CASSQDRKGQPQHF.

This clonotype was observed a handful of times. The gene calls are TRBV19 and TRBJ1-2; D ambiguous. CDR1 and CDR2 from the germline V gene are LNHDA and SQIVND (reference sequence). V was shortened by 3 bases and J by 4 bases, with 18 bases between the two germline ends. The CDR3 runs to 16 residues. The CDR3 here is CASSMGIFDRSYGYTF. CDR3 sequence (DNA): TGTGCCAGTAGTATGGGGATCTTTGACCGCTCCTATGGCTACACCTTC.

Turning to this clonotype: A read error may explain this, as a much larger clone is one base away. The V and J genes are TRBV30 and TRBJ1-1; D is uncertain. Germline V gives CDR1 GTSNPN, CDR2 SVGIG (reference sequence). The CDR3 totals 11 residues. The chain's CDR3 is CIVERNTEAFF. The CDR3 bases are TGTATAGTGGAAAGGAACACTGAAGCTTTCTTT.

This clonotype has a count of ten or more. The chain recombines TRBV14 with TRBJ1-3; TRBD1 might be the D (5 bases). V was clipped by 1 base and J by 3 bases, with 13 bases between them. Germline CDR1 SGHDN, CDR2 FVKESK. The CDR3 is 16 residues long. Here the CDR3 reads CASSQALQAIGNTIYF. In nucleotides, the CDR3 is TGTGCCAGCAGCCAAGCCTTACAGGCCATTGGAAACACCATATATTTT.

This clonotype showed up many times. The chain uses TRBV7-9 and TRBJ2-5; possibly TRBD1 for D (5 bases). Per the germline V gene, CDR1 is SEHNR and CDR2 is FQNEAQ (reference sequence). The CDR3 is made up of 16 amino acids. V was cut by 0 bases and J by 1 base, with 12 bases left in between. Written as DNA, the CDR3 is TGTGCCAGCAGCTTAGCCTGGACACAGTTCCAAGAGACCCAGTACTTC. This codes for CASSLAWTQFQETQYF.

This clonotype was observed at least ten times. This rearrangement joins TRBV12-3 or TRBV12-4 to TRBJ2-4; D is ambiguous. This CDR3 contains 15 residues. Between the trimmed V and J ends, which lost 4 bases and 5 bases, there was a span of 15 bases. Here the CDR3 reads CASSSVWTDENIQYF. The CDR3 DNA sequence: TGTGCCAGCAGTTCTGTGTGGACGGACGAAAACATTCAGTACTTC.

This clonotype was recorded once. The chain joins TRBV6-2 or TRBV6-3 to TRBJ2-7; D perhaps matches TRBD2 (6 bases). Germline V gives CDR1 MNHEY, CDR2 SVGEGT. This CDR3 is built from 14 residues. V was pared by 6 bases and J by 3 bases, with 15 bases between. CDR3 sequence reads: CASRTAGTIYEQYF. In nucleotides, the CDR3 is TGTGCCAGCAGGACGGCGGGGACGATCTACGAGCAGTACTTC.

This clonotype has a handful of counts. CDR3 loop: CSAVSGRSDTQYF. The CDR3 DNA sequence: TGCAGTGCGGTTAGCGGGAGGTCAGATACGCAGTATTTT. This chain links TRBV20-1 with TRBJ2-3, with 10 bases fitting TRBD2. Germline loops: CDR1 DFQATT, CDR2 SNEGSKA (reference sequence). The trim removed 6 bases at V and 4 bases at J, leaving 4 bases unmatched. The CDR3 is made up of 13 amino acids.